The rows below give T cell receptor beta chains drawn from one sample of a study of OX40 agonist ivuxolimab in advanced cancers. Profiled with immunoSEQ multiplex PCR; TCRdb holds only in-frame clones, not every one. The sample lists 65,000 to 95,000 clones; 88% were seen once. Specimen: CD4+ or CD8+ T cells sorted from blood, collected in a trial of the OX40 agonist ivuxolimab. These receptors were collected from an adult with an advanced solid tumor such as melanoma, head and neck, liver or kidney cancer. CDR3s include the opening cysteine and the closing phenylalanine or tryptophan. A D gene is named only where the DNA matches it firmly. Clone size is stated in some rows and not others, as once, few, many or a class when expanded.

J gene	CDR3 length	D gene	V gene	clone size	CDR3 protein	CDR3 DNA
TRBJ2-1	16	-	TRBV21-1	-	CASSKVVVLGCNEQFF	TGTGCCAGCAGCAAGGTTGTCGTTCTAGGGTGCAATGAGCAGTTCTTC
TRBJ2-7	15	TRBD1	TRBV7-2	-	CASSGTGARGREQYF	TGTGCCAGCAGCGGGACAGGGGCGCGGGGGCGCGAGCAGTACTTC
TRBJ2-3	16	TRBD2	TRBV5-6	-	CASARLAGGPVDTQYF	TGTGCCAGCGCCCGACTAGCGGGGGGGCCTGTAGATACGCAGTATTTT
TRBJ1-5	13	TRBD1	TRBV10-3	-	CATRGSSNQPQHF	TGTGCCACCAGGGGGTCTAGCAATCAGCCCCAGCATTTT
TRBJ2-7	15	-	TRBV21-1	-	CASSTRLGFTYEQYF	TGTGCCAGCAGCACCCGACTAGGGTTTACCTACGAGCAGTACTTC
TRBJ1-5	14	-	TRBV7-9	-	CASSRVGGGQPQHF	TGTGCCAGCAGCCGGGTCGGGGGTGGTCAGCCCCAGCATTTT
TRBJ2-1	14	-	TRBV4-3	-	CASSHYGLHNEQFF	TGCGCCAGCAGCCACTACGGCCTTCACAATGAGCAGTTCTTC
TRBJ2-1	15	-	TRBV5-1	-	CASSLDPIGYNEQFF	TGCGCCAGCAGCTTGGACCCTATCGGGTACAATGAGCAGTTCTTC
TRBJ1-1	14	TRBD1	TRBV7-9	-	CASSVTGQATEAFF	TGTGCCAGCAGCGTGACAGGGCAGGCGACTGAAGCTTTCTTT
TRBJ1-1	16	-	TRBV5-1	-	CASSLMGLLMNTEAFF	TGCGCCAGCAGCTTGATGGGGCTTTTAATGAACACTGAAGCTTTCTTT
TRBJ2-1	14	-	TRBV29-1	-	CSVQWGGRNNEQFF	TGCAGCGTCCAATGGGGGGGGCGAAACAATGAGCAGTTCTTC
TRBJ2-2	12	-	TRBV5-1	-	CASSSGTGELFF	TGCGCCAGCAGCTCTGGCACCGGGGAGCTGTTTTTT
TRBJ2-1	16	TRBD2	TRBV2	-	CASTPWTSGGANEQFF	TGTGCCAGCACCCCCTGGACTAGCGGGGGGGCAAATGAGCAGTTCTTC
TRBJ2-1	15	-	TRBV5-1	-	CASSPLDSGYNEQFF	TGCGCCAGCAGCCCCCTGGATAGCGGATACAATGAGCAGTTCTTC
TRBJ2-7	14	-	TRBV2	-	CASSEQGLPYEQYF	TGTGCCAGCAGTGAACAGGGGCTACCCTACGAGCAGTACTTC
TRBJ1-2	15	-	TRBV7-2	-	CASSLAKGRGYGYTF	TGTGCCAGCAGCTTAGCAAAGGGGCGCGGATATGGCTACACCTTC
TRBJ2-7	15	TRBD1	TRBV25-1	-	CASSGRQGPFTEQYF	TGTGCCAGCAGTGGTCGACAGGGCCCCTTTACCGAGCAGTACTTC
TRBJ2-1	13	TRBD1	TRBV11-1	-	CASSLGQGYEQFF	TGTGCCAGCAGCTTAGGACAGGGGTATGAGCAGTTCTTC
TRBJ2-6	16	TRBD1	TRBV5-4	-	CASSPGGISGANVLTF	TGTGCCAGCAGCCCAGGGGGAATCTCTGGGGCCAACGTCCTGACTTTC
TRBJ1-1	14	-	TRBV5-1	-	CASSLLTENTEAFF	TGCGCCAGCAGCCTGTTGACGGAAAACACTGAAGCTTTCTTT
TRBJ1-5	13	-	TRBV18	-	CASSRDQNQPQHF	TGTGCCAGCTCCCGGGACCAAAATCAGCCCCAGCATTTT
TRBJ2-7	15	TRBD1	TRBV29-1	-	CSVVRTGGRTYEQYF	TGCAGCGTTGTCAGGACAGGGGGTCGCACCTACGAGCAGTACTTC
TRBJ2-3	17	TRBD1	TRBV10-1	few	CASSDSGTGISTDTQYF	TGCGCCAGCAGTGATTCAGGGACAGGAATTAGCACAGATACGCAGTATTTT
TRBJ2-7	13	TRBD1	TRBV2	few	CASTPDRFGEQYF	TGTGCCAGCACCCCGGACAGGTTCGGCGAGCAGTACTTC
TRBJ1-3	15	-	TRBV5-6	once	CASSFRASSGNTIYF	TGTGCCAGCAGTTTCCGGGCAAGCTCTGGAAACACCATATATTTT
TRBJ2-4	14	TRBD1	TRBV19	-	CASRETDRGLIQYF	TGTGCCAGTAGAGAGACGGACAGGGGACTCATTCAGTACTTC
TRBJ1-5	15	TRBD1	TRBV5-6	-	CASSRGQGSNQPQHF	TGTGCCAGCAGCCGGGGACAGGGAAGCAATCAGCCCCAGCATTTT
TRBJ2-5	11	-	TRBV20-1	-	CSLTSRETQYF	TGCAGCCTTACTAGCAGGGAGACCCAGTACTTC
TRBJ2-1	14	-	TRBV7-9	-	CASSFRQAPSEQFF	TGTGCCAGCAGCTTCCGACAGGCCCCCAGTGAGCAGTTCTTC
TRBJ2-7	13	-	TRBV19	few	CASSTGLGGEQYF	TGTGCCAGTAGCACAGGGCTAGGGGGGGAGCAGTACTTC
TRBJ2-7	12	-	TRBV7-3	-	CASSSLEGEQYF	TGTGCCAGCAGCTCGCTAGAGGGGGAGCAGTACTTC
TRBJ1-2	14	-	TRBV6-1	-	CASSGQGLDYGYTF	TGTGCCAGCAGTGGGCAGGGACTCGACTATGGCTACACCTTC
TRBJ2-7	14	-	TRBV15	-	CATSRDIGAREQYF	TGTGCCACCAGCAGAGATATCGGCGCTCGCGAGCAGTACTTC
TRBJ2-7	15	-	TRBV6-5	-	CASSYSRFAGSFQYF	TGTGCCAGCAGTTACTCGAGATTCGCGGGTTCGTTTCAGTACTTC
TRBJ2-3	14	TRBD2	TRBV6-5	-	CASTSSGSTDTQYF	TGTGCCAGCACCTCTAGCGGGAGCACAGATACGCAGTATTTT
TRBJ2-1	18	-	TRBV7-9	-	CASSVIGSGTGGYNEQFF	TGTGCCAGCAGCGTAATAGGTTCGGGGACCGGGGGTTACAATGAGCAGTTCTTC
TRBJ1-4	12	-	TRBV11-2	-	CASSQAGEKLFF	TGTGCCAGCAGCCAAGCGGGGGAAAAACTGTTTTTT
TRBJ1-2	14	-	TRBV28	-	CASSVNRVTGGYTF	TGTGCCAGCAGTGTCAACAGGGTCACAGGTGGCTACACCTTC
TRBJ1-1	16	-	TRBV25-1	-	CASSEVGGGMNTEAFF	TGTGCCAGCAGTGAAGTAGGGGGAGGGATGAACACTGAAGCTTTCTTT
TRBJ2-3	13	-	TRBV7-2	-	CASSFRASDTQYF	TGTGCCAGCAGCTTTAGGGCTTCAGATACGCAGTATTTT
TRBJ1-4	15	TRBD1	TRBV7-6	-	CASSLAGTGNEKLFF	TGTGCCAGCAGCTTAGCTGGGACAGGGAATGAAAAACTGTTTTTT
TRBJ2-7	13	TRBD1	TRBV11-3	-	CASSTDRDHEQYF	TGTGCCAGCAGCACCGACAGGGACCACGAGCAGTACTTC
TRBJ2-3	16	TRBD2	TRBV11-1	-	CASSSHGVAGGDTQYF	TGTGCCAGCAGCTCGCACGGGGTAGCGGGAGGAGATACGCAGTATTTT
TRBJ1-1	14	-	TRBV5-1	-	CASRNGLLNTEAFF	TGCGCCAGCAGGAACGGACTTTTGAACACTGAAGCTTTCTTT
TRBJ1-2	14	TRBD1	TRBV7-9	once	CASSALDRPYGYTF	TGTGCCAGCAGCGCCCTGGACAGGCCCTATGGCTACACCTTC